This TCR beta chain stems from a study of blood T cells in healthy people across ages. There are 16 residues in the CDR3. Looked up from germline, CDR1 is LGHNA and CDR2 is YNFKEQ. V lost 4 bases, J lost 3 bases, and 10 bases stayed unmatched. Combining a sample-barcoded 5' primer with a J-beta primer mix, a second PCR ran for roughly 6 to 12 cycles. TCRdb redid the calling of the 5' RACE reads with MiXCR, one entry per CDR3 protein. The sample records some 640,000 distinct CDR3 sequences, 49% being singletons. This clonotype was picked up a small number of times. This chain joins TRBV4-2 and TRBJ2-7; 9 bases match TRBD1. Material for sequencing was blood. The clonotype originates from an older woman in good health. The CDR3 reads CASSPVGDRANYEQYF. The CDR3 DNA follows: TGTGCCAGCAGCCCAGTGGGGGACAGGGCGAACTACGAGCAGTACTTC.